The source of this TCR beta chain is a study of graft-versus-host responses after intestinal transplantation. Co-plating was performed using roughly 200,000 CFSE-labeled responder cells and roughly 200,000 irradiated, violet-dye-labeled stimulator cells. Proliferating CFSE-low CD3+CD4+ and CD3+CD8+ responders were sorted post-reaction. Some clones are missing from TCRdb's copy, which holds only in-frame ones; the method was immunoSEQ multiplex PCR. The sample gives tens of thousands of clones, 55% to 60% of which show up once; 1% is in the top ten. Germline V CDR1 and CDR2: MNHEY, SMNVEV (reference sequence). V lost 4 bases and J lost 7; bases outside the gene matches: 2. This CDR3 region has 12 residues. Overall study findings and caveats: Recipient marrow contained GvH clones, some of which appeared first in ileum or blood. When patients had graft-donor T cell macrochimerism, their allografts held high graft-versus-host to host-versus-graft clonal ratios.

The genes are TRBV27 and TRBJ1-2; 8 bases line up with TRBD1. The sample was alloreactive CD4+ T cells from a mixed lymphocyte reaction culture, taken before intestinal transplant. The subset here: CFSE-low proliferating T cells sorted from roughly six-day pre-transplant mixed lymphocyte reaction (GvH or HvG direction). The clonotype originates from a human patient who received an intestinal transplant. The CDR3 reads CASSSGQGGYTF. Written as DNA, the CDR3 is TGTGCCAGCAGTTCCGGACAGGGTGGCTACACCTTC.